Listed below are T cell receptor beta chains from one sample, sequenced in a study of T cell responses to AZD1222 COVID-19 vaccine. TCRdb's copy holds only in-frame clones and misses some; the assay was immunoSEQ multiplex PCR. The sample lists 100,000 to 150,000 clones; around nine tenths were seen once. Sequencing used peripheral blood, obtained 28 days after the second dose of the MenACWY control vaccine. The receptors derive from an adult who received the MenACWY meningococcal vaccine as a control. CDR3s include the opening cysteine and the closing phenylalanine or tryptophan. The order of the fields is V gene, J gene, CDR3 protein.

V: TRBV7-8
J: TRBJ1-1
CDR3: CASSLEGHTEAFF

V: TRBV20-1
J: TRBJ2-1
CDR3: CSASGATGTITNEQFF

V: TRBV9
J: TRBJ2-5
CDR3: CASSGGLPWGETQYF

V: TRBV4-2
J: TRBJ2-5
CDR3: CASSQVQGQADQRKETQYF

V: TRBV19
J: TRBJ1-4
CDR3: CASSQLIRPEKLFF

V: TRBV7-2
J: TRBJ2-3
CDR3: CASSSDYQSTDTQYF

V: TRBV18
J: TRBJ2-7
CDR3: CASSQLTAGGAGEQYF

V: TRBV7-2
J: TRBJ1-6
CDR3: CASSPYGTLYNSPLHF

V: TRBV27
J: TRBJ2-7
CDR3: CASSLSTGPSYEQYF

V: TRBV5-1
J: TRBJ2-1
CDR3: CASTRTSGRLTYNEQFF

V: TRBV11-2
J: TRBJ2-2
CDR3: CASSLGQSGELFF

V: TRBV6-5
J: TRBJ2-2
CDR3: CASKQGIGELFF

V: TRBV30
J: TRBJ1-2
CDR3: CAWGEGQPINYGYTF

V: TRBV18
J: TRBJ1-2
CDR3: CASSPPPLRGGRVLWGYTF

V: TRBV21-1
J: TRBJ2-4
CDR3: CASSKRTGESKNIQYF

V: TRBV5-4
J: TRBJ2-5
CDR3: CASTAGGSANQETQYF

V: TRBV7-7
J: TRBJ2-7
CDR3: CASSPPRAGEQYF

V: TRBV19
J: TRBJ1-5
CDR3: CASSDLSNQPQHF

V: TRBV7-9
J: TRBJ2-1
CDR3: CASSLSDYNEQFF

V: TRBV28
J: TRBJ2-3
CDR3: CASSLSSRAGKGSTDTQYF

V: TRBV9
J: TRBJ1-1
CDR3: CASSVVMTNTEAFF

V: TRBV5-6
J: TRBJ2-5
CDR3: CASSNSEQETQYF

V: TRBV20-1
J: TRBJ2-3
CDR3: CSASVPGEGTDTQYF

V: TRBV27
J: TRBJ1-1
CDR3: CASSPILSPVRRNTEAFF

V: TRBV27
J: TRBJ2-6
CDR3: CASSRTRNSQWANVLTF

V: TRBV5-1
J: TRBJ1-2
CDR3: CASSLASYALTANYGYTF

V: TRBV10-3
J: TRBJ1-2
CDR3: CAIKREGGLSNYGYTF

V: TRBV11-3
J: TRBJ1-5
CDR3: CASSLVRVLNSNQPQHF

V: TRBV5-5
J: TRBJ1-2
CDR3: CASSLTSANYGYTF

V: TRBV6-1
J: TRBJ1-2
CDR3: CASSEHGALANYGYTF

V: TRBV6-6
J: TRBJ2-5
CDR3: CASRSAGQQETQYF

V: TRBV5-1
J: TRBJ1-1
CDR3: CASSPADRNTEAFF

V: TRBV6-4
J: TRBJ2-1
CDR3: CASSGDSRVSEQFF

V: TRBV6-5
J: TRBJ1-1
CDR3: CASSYSARGDTEAFF

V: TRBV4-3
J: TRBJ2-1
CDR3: CASSQDKGGLGSYNEQFF

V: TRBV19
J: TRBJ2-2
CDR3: CASSLAGGPPGELFF

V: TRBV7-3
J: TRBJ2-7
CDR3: CASSLGVGAQYEQYF

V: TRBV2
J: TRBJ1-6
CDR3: CASSLGTGSGNSPLHF

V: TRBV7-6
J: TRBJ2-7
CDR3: CASSLSRAGASYEQYF

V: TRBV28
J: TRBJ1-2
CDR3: CASSLGGVYGYTF

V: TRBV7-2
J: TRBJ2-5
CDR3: CASSLGRVETQYF

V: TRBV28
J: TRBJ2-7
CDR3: CASRSPGTSGNYEQYF